Shown below are 15 T cell receptor beta chains from a single sample sequenced in a study of patients and donors after allogeneic stem cell transplantation. A single record per CDR3 protein comes from TCRdb applying MiXCR to the RT-PCR reads. The table records 400,000 to 450,000 distinct CDR3 sequences, roughly 16% of them present only once. Sequenced: blood, either unsorted or a sorted T cell fraction (not recorded which). The receptors were gathered from a human donor who was either an allogeneic HSCT recipient or a stem cell or donor lymphocyte infusion donor (not recorded which). It is not recorded whose cells these are; they may come from a transplant donor.

The genes are TRBV10-3 and TRBJ1-3, with 8 bases matching TRBD1. There are 14 residues in the CDR3. Germline loops: CDR1 ENHRY, CDR2 SYGVKD. J was trimmed by 2 bases and V by 6 bases; bases with no gene match: 3. CDR3 sequence: CAISKDRAGNTIYF. The CDR3 region has the DNA TGTGCCATCAGCAAGGACAGGGCTGGAAACACCATATATTTT.

This clonotype was found a few times. The rearrangement links TRBV6-1 to TRBJ1-1; the D gene is possibly TRBD1 (5 bases). The CDR3 contains 14 residues. Germline V gene data show CDR1 as MNHNS and CDR2 as SASEGT. V was clipped by 6 bases and J by 1 base, with 12 bases between them. In DNA, the CDR3 is TGTGCCAGCAGGGAATGGCAGGGGAACACTGAAGCTTTCTTT. Translating gives CASREWQGNTEAFF.

The chain couples TRBV7-2 to TRBJ2-7; D not certain. Germline CDR1 and CDR2: SGHTA and FQGNSA. Trimming stripped 1 base from V and 2 bases from J, with 12 bases between. The CDR3 spans 15 residues. The CDR3: CASSLVMTGPYEQYF. The CDR3 bases are TGTGCCAGCAGCTTAGTTATGACTGGACCCTACGAGCAGTACTTC.

This chain links TRBV7-3 with TRBJ2-1; TRBD2 matches 12 bases. The CDR3 runs 13 residues. V lost 2 bases and J lost 12; bases outside the gene matches: 2. Germline loops: CDR1 SGHTA, CDR2 FQGTGA. The CDR3 sequence: CASSLGLAGWQFF. The CDR3 nucleotides read TGTGCCAGCAGCTTAGGACTAGCGGGGTGGCAGTTCTTC.

V gene TRBV7-2 combines with J gene TRBJ1-2; D is perhaps TRBD1 (5 bases). Germline lookup yields CDR1 SGHTA and CDR2 FQGNSA. The CDR3 covers 17 residues. V was shortened by 5 bases and J by 4 bases, with 23 bases between the two germline ends. The CDR3 coding sequence is TGTGCCAGCAGCCCAATCCAGGACATCGCCTTTGGCTATGGCTACACCTTC. It is translated as CASSPIQDIAFGYGYTF.

This clonotype was picked up a small number of times. This rearrangement joins TRBV20-1 to TRBJ2-1, with D perhaps assigned TRBD1 or TRBD2 (5 bases each). Germline assignment: CDR1 DFQATT and CDR2 SNEGSKA (reference sequence). V was clipped by 1 base and J by 0 bases, with 16 bases between them. The CDR3 consists of 17 residues. For the CDR3, the DNA is TGCAGTGCTAGAGGAGGGGCCGATCGCAGCTCCTACAATGAGCAGTTCTTC. It is translated as CSARGGADRSSYNEQFF.

The J gene is TRBJ2-7, the V gene TRBV5-1, with 9 bases matching TRBD2. The germline V gene has CDR1 SGHRS and CDR2 YFSETQ. The V and J ends lost 0 bases and 3 bases, in that order; junction bases with no gene match: 4. This CDR3 is built from 15 residues. CDR3 loop: CASSLVSSGDYEQYF. The DNA for the CDR3 is TGCGCCAGCAGCTTGGTGTCTAGCGGGGACTACGAGCAGTACTTC.

This chain connects TRBV20-1 to TRBJ2-3, with D possibly matching TRBD1 (5 bases). CDR3 length equals 14 residues. In germline, CDR1 is DFQATT, CDR2 SNEGSKA (reference sequence). The germline V and J ends were trimmed by 5 bases and 2 bases, with 14 bases remaining between them. The CDR3 DNA sequence: TGCAGTGCTCGTAGGAGACAGAACACAGATACGCAGTATTTT. Translating gives CSARRRQNTDTQYF.

V usage is TRBV11-2 and J usage is TRBJ2-3; the match to TRBD2 covers 8 bases. The V segment lost 2 bases and the J segment 9 bases; nucleotides outside the gene matches: 4. Germline V gene lookup returns CDR1 SGHAT and CDR2 FQNNGV. The CDR3 is 13 amino acids. For the CDR3, the DNA is TGTGCCAGCAGCTTATCCCGGGAGGGGACGCAGTATTTT. This translates into CASSLSREGTQYF.

This sequence joins TRBV20-1 and TRBJ1-3; D is unresolved. The germline V gene encodes CDR1 DFQATT and CDR2 SNEGSKA (reference sequence). This CDR3 has 14 amino acids. Trimming removed 0 bases from V and 0 bases from J, with 6 bases in between. CDR3 protein: CSARDNHSGNTIYF. The CDR3 DNA is TGCAGTGCTAGAGATAACCACTCTGGAAACACCATATATTTT.

The DNA of the CDR3 is TGTGCCAGCAGAGACAGGGGCGGTACCTACGAGCAGTACTTC. This gives the protein CASRDRGGTYEQYF. J is TRBJ2-7 and V is TRBV27, with 8 bases identical to TRBD1. This CDR3 comprises 14 residues. The ends lost 6 bases at V and 2 bases at J; junction bases unmatched: 6. CDR1 is MNHEY and CDR2 is SMNVEV in the germline V gene (reference sequence).

Only a few counts were recorded for this clonotype. The rearrangement links TRBV5-1 to TRBJ1-4; 7 positions agree with TRBD1. Germline-derived CDR1 and CDR2 are SGHRS and YFSETQ. This CDR3 contains 15 residues. V was clipped by 6 bases and J by 8 bases; unmatched bases: 13. The CDR3 coding sequence is TGCGCCAGCACTCCGACGGGGACAGCGGTAGAAAAACTGTTTTTT. Its protein product is CASTPTGTAVEKLFF.

The chain links TRBV29-1 to TRBJ1-2; a weak D match, TRBD1 (6 bases). This CDR3 has 13 amino acids. CDR1 and CDR2 (germline): SQVTM, ANQGSEA. Trimming took 2 bases from V and 7 from J, leaving 14 bases between them. The CDR3 protein is CSVEYRVKGGYTF. As DNA, the CDR3 is TGCAGCGTTGAATACAGGGTAAAGGGTGGCTACACCTTC.

This clonotype turned up a few times. The chain has TRBV20-1 and TRBJ1-1; D is uncertain. Trimming shortened V by 0 bases and J by 5 bases, and 10 bases separated the two germline ends. The CDR3 is 13 amino acids. The V gene's germline CDR1 is DFQATT and CDR2 SNEGSKA (reference sequence). The CDR3 region is CSAREGSRTEAFF. CDR3 DNA: TGCAGTGCTAGAGAAGGCAGCCGGACTGAAGCTTTCTTT.

This clonotype occurred many times. The V call is TRBV29-1, the J call TRBJ1-1; the D gene is possibly TRBD1 (6 bases). Germline-derived CDR1 and CDR2 are SQVTM and ANQGSEA. The CDR3 contains 16 residues. Trimming removed 0 bases at V and 0 bases at J, with 14 bases between. The CDR3 DNA sequence: TGCAGCGTTGAAGATCGCCAGGGGCGCATGAACACTGAAGCTTTCTTT. Translated, it gives CSVEDRQGRMNTEAFF.